The 31 T cell receptor beta chains below come from one sample, sequenced in a study of T cells in Graves' hyperthyroidism and ophthalmopathy (dated by TCRdb to between 2018 and 2021). Libraries were constructed by multiplex PCR. Sequencing relied on an Illumina HiSeq 2000. Amplification of TCR beta CDR3 regions was carried out from RNA transcripts. A first-round RT-PCR of the TCR CDR3 used the HTBI primer set with the Qiagen OneStep RT-PCR kit. TCRdb handled the public reads itself, with Q25 trimming in fastp and clone calling in MiXCR, and kept productive beta chains. All rows with the same CDR3 protein become a single entry with the most common DNA and genes. For this sample there are nearly 750,000 distinct CDR3 sequences; approximately 36% appear just once. The top ten constitute around 31% of the sample. The sequencing input was blood. The receptors shown here come from a woman aged 40 to 55 with Graves' hyperthyroidism.

V gene TRBV10-3 combines with J gene TRBJ1-4, with TRBD1 identical over 9 bases. Per the germline V gene, CDR1 is ENHRY and CDR2 is SYGVKD. This CDR3 is 14 amino acids long. Unmatched junction bases numbered 5, after V lost 5 bases and J lost 7 bases. CDR3 residues: CAISRDRETEKLFF. The CDR3 DNA reads as TGTGCCATCAGTAGGGACAGGGAAACTGAAAAACTGTTTTTT.

To note about this clonotype: A single base separates this from a much larger clone, so it may be a read error. The V and J genes are TRBV29-1 and TRBJ2-5, with unresolved D. The CDR3 length is 12 residues. Trimming left V 4 bases short and J 2 bases short, with 8 bases between. CDR1 is SQVTM and CDR2 is ANQGSEA in the germline V gene. The CDR3: CSVVRQQETQYF. The CDR3 DNA reads TGCAGCGTTGTGCGGCAGCAAGAGACCCAGTACTTC. The whole variable domain, filled in from reference TRBV29-1 and TRBJ2-5, reads SAVISQKPSRDICQRGTSLTIQCQVDSQVTMMFWYRQQPGQSLTLIATANQGSEATYESGFVIDKFPISRPNLTFSTLTVSNMSPEDSSIYLCSVVRQQETQYFGPGTRLLVL.

In regard to this clonotype: A much larger clone lies a single base off, so this may be a read error. The chain carries TRBV7-2 and TRBJ1-1, with D possibly matching TRBD1 (6 bases). The CDR3 spans 14 residues. The V gene's germline CDR1 is SGHTA and CDR2 FQGNSA. Trimming removed 5 bases at V and 5 bases at J, with 15 bases between. In DNA, the CDR3 is TGTGCCAGCAGCATAAATCGCAGGGGTACTGAAGCTTTCTTT. Residues: CASSINRRGTEAFF.

This clonotype occurred many times. The chain uses TRBV10-3 and TRBJ1-4; D is perhaps TRBD1 (6 bases). This CDR3 comprises 13 residues. Germline assignment: CDR1 ENHRY and CDR2 SYGVKD. V was shortened by 7 bases and J by 8 bases, with 14 bases between the two germline ends. In DNA, the CDR3 is TGTGCCATCACCGGCGGGGGCCCGGAAAAACTGTTTTTT. Residues: CAITGGGPEKLFF.

This clonotype has a count of ten or more. The rearrangement uses TRBV7-9 and TRBJ1-4; 9 positions match TRBD1. This CDR3 contains 13 residues. In germline, CDR1 is SEHNR, CDR2 FQNEAQ (reference sequence). With 7 bases clipped from V and 8 bases from J, the junction kept 5 bases outside the gene matches. DNA for the CDR3: TGTGCCAGCAAGAGGACAGGGGAGGAAAAACTGTTTTTT. Translation gives CASKRTGEEKLFF.

This clonotype was counted a single time. The J gene is TRBJ1-2, the V gene TRBV25-1; maybe TRBD1 (5 bases). This CDR3 is built from 13 residues. Per germline, CDR1 MGHDK and CDR2 SYGVNS. The chain's CDR3 is CASPQGFNYGYTF. The CDR3 bases are TGTGCTAGCCCCCAGGGATTCAACTATGGCTACACCTTC.

The chain is built from TRBV25-1 and TRBJ2-3; D remains unclear. The V end was cut by 8 bases, the J end by 0 bases, with 15 bases between. This CDR3 contains 15 residues. Germline-derived CDR1 and CDR2 are MGHDK and SYGVNS. CDR3 sequence reads: CASGPLDGSTDTQYF. CDR3 nucleotides: TGTGCCAGCGGTCCTCTCGACGGAAGCACAGATACGCAGTATTTT. The full variable domain, its missing parts supplied by reference TRBV25-1 and TRBJ2-3, is EADIYQTPRYLVIGTGKKITLECSQTMGHDKMYWYQQDPGMELHLIHYSYGVNSTEKGDLSSESTVSRIRTEHFPLTLESARPSHTSQYLCASGPLDGSTDTQYFGPGTRLTVL.

There are many counts of this clonotype. V is TRBV2 and J is TRBJ2-5; TRBD1 or TRBD2 may be the D gene (5 bases each). The V end was cut by 8 bases, the J end by 4 bases, with 11 bases between. CDR1 is SNHLY, CDR2 FYNNEI, per germline. There are 12 residues in the CDR3. Here the CDR3 DNA reads TGTGCCAGCTGTAGGGACGTAGAGACCCAGTACTTC. This sequence encodes CASCRDVETQYF.

This clonotype was seen a handful of times. This chain connects TRBV5-4 to TRBJ1-1, with TRBD1 as a possible D gene (5 bases). V was clipped by 0 bases and J by 4 bases, with 13 bases between them. This CDR3 has 15 amino acids. The germline CDR1 and CDR2 sequences are SGHNT and YYREEE (reference sequence). CDR3 sequence: CASSLGGESSTEAFF. CDR3 sequence (DNA): TGTGCCAGCAGCTTGGGGGGGGAGAGTTCCACTGAAGCTTTCTTT.

The rearrangement links TRBV30 to TRBJ1-1; perhaps TRBD1 as D (5 bases). The ends were cut back, 4 bases at V and 3 bases at J, with 12 bases in the middle. CDR1 and CDR2 from the germline V gene are GTSNPN and SVGIG (reference sequence). This CDR3 is 13 amino acids long. In DNA form, the CDR3 reads TGTGCCTGGAACAGCCTGGGACACACTGAAGCTTTCTTT. It translates to CAWNSLGHTEAFF. Supplemented by reference TRBV30 and TRBJ1-1, the full variable domain reads SQTIHQWPATLVQPVGSPLSLECTVEGTSNPNLYWYRQAAGRGLQLLFYSVGIGQISSEVPQNLSASRPQDRQFILSSKKLLLSDSGFYLCAWNSLGHTEAFFGQGTRLTVV.

This chain links TRBV6-5 with TRBJ1-2, with D unresolved. The germline gives CDR1 MNHEY, CDR2 SVGAGI. Between the trimmed V and J ends, which lost 5 bases and 6 bases, there was a span of 10 bases. The CDR3 length is 12 residues. The CDR3 spells CASSPSWDGYTF. The CDR3 DNA is TGTGCCAGCAGTCCGTCTTGGGATGGCTACACCTTC.

In nucleotides, the CDR3 is TGTGCCAGCAGCCCTGGACGGGATGGCTACACCTTC. Translation gives CASSPGRDGYTF. The chain carries TRBV2 and TRBJ1-2; D unclear. Per the germline V gene, CDR1 is SNHLY and CDR2 is FYNNEI. Trimming removed 6 bases from V and 6 bases from J, with 11 bases in between. CDR3 size: 12 residues.

This clonotype was picked up many times. V gene TRBV5-6 combines with J gene TRBJ2-7, with 7 bases that match TRBD2. Germline V gene data show CDR1 as SGHDT and CDR2 as YYEEEE. This CDR3 is built from 16 residues. The J segment lost 3 bases and the V segment lost 3 bases, leaving 12 bases of the junction unmatched. CDR3 bases: TGTGCCAGCAGCTCGTCAGCCGGGACTAACTACTACGAGCAGTACTTC. Translated: CASSSSAGTNYYEQYF.

This chain uses TRBV11-2 with TRBJ2-5; D is possibly TRBD1 (6 bases). From germline, CDR1 is SGHAT and CDR2 FQNNGV. Deletions cut 5 bases from V and 1 base from J, with 17 bases between. This CDR3 is built from 16 residues. CDR3 region: CASSLRQAVIQETQYF. The CDR3 coding sequence is TGTGCCAGCAGCCTTCGACAGGCAGTGATCCAAGAGACCCAGTACTTC.

This clonotype was seen ten or more times. This chain links TRBV7-6 with TRBJ2-7; D might be TRBD1 (6 bases). V shed 5 bases and J shed 0 bases, with 14 bases lying between them. The CDR3 is made up of 15 amino acids. Germline V gene data show CDR1 as SGHVS and CDR2 as FNYEAQ. The DNA of the CDR3 is TGTGCCAGCAGCCCTTCGAGGACAGTCTCCTACGAGCAGTACTTC. As protein: CASSPSRTVSYEQYF. Drawing the rest from reference TRBV7-6 and TRBJ2-7, the complete variable domain is GAGVSQSPRYKVTKRGQDVALRCDPISGHVSLYWYRQALGQGPEFLTYFNYEAQQDKSGLPNDRFSAERPEGSISTLTIQRTEQRDSAMYRCASSPSRTVSYEQYFGPGTRLTVT.

This clonotype was seen repeatedly, ten times or more. The chain is built from TRBV5-6 and TRBJ2-5; no firm D call. Germline V lookup: CDR1 SGHDT, CDR2 YYEEEE. The CDR3 loop spans 14 amino acids. The ends were cut back, 3 bases at V and 2 bases at J, with 11 bases in the middle. The DNA for the CDR3 is TGTGCCAGCAGCTCGTCGGGTATGCAAGAGACCCAGTACTTC. Translation gives CASSSSGMQETQYF.

This clonotype appeared once. V is TRBV29-1 and J is TRBJ2-4; 12 bases fit TRBD1. Germline V gives CDR1 SQVTM, CDR2 ANQGSEA. Unmatched junction bases numbered 6, after V lost 6 bases and J lost 6 bases. The CDR3 consists of 14 residues. This CDR3 is CSVAGQGAGNIQYF. The CDR3 DNA reads TGCAGCGTGGCGGGACAGGGGGCAGGAAACATTCAGTACTTC.

This rearrangement joins TRBV10-3 to TRBJ2-6; 8 bases are a match to TRBD2. Looked up from germline, CDR1 is ENHRY and CDR2 is SYGVKD. The CDR3 is made up of 12 amino acids. V lost 7 bases, J lost 12 bases, and 5 bases stayed unmatched. CDR3 coding DNA: TGTGCCATCAATTCCGGGACTAGCGTCCTGACTTTC. This codes for CAINSGTSVLTF.

This clonotype was seen at least ten times. The chain recombines TRBV25-1 with TRBJ2-7; unclear D gene. The V and J ends lost 5 bases and 4 bases respectively, with 9 bases between them. The CDR3 has 12 residues. Germline assignment: CDR1 MGHDK and CDR2 SYGVNS. CDR3 sequence (DNA): TGTGCCAGCAGTATGTACGGGTACGAGCAGTACTTC. Translating it yields CASSMYGYEQYF.

This clonotype was observed a few times. V and J are TRBV6-1 and TRBJ1-5; no reliable D call. The CDR3 extends over 15 amino acids. Germline V gives CDR1 MNHNS, CDR2 SASEGT. Trimming stripped 0 bases from V and 2 bases from J, with 8 bases between. The chain's CDR3 is CASSEAFSGNQPQHF. The CDR3 coding sequence is TGTGCCAGCAGTGAAGCCTTTAGCGGCAATCAGCCCCAGCATTTT.

This chain links TRBV7-2 with TRBJ2-7; D is possibly TRBD1 (7 bases). This CDR3 has 14 amino acids. The V and J ends lost 5 bases and 4 bases respectively, with 15 bases between them. CDR1 and CDR2 from the germline V gene are SGHTA and FQGNSA. CDR3 protein: CASSQGGRSYEQYF. Written as DNA, the CDR3 is TGTGCCAGCAGCCAGGGGGGCAGGAGTTACGAGCAGTACTTC.

This clonotype showed up many times. The rearrangement links TRBV7-8 to TRBJ2-2; the match to TRBD2 covers 7 bases. This CDR3 has 14 amino acids. The germline V gene has CDR1 SGHVS and CDR2 FQNEAQ. Trimming removed 5 bases from V and 5 bases from J; junction bases left unmatched: 5. The CDR3 reads CASSLGLPTGELFF. The CDR3 nucleotides read TGTGCCAGCAGCCTGGGACTACCAACCGGGGAGCTGTTTTTT.

Comments on this clonotype: One base away lies a much larger clone, so this may be a sequencing read error. The rearrangement uses TRBV7-3 and TRBJ1-4; TRBD1 matches at 8 bases. The CDR3 is 15 amino acids. The trim removed 5 bases at V and 4 bases at J, leaving 6 bases unmatched. The germline V gene encodes CDR1 SGHTA and CDR2 FQGTGA. The CDR3 loop is CASSPRTGINEKLFF. The CDR3 coding sequence is TGTGCCAGCAGCCCCCGGACAGGGATTAATGAAAAACTGTTTTTT.

V gene TRBV12-3 or TRBV12-4 combines with J gene TRBJ1-2; the match to TRBD1 covers 11 bases. Germline trimming cut 1 base from V and 8 bases from J; bases unmatched to any gene: 6. The CDR3 loop spans 15 amino acids. The CDR3 reads CASSLEGQGVQGYTF. The CDR3 DNA reads as TGTGCCAGCAGTTTAGAGGGACAGGGGGTTCAAGGCTACACCTTC.

This clonotype has a handful of counts. The rearrangement uses TRBV14 and TRBJ2-5, with D perhaps assigned TRBD1 or TRBD2 (5 bases each). V was cut by 0 bases and J by 5 bases, with 13 bases left in between. The CDR3 spans 15 residues. The germline CDR1 and CDR2 sequences are SGHDN and FVKESK. The CDR3 region is CASSQEGVHGETQYF. Written as DNA, the CDR3 is TGTGCCAGCAGCCAAGAGGGGGTCCATGGCGAGACCCAGTACTTC. Filled out from reference TRBV14 and TRBJ2-5, the complete variable domain reads EAGVTQFPSHSVIEKGQTVTLRCDPISGHDNLYWYRRVMGKEIKFLLHFVKESKQDESGMPNNRFLAERTGGTYSTLKVQPAELEDSGVYFCASSQEGVHGETQYFGPGTRLLVL.

This clonotype was recorded at least ten times. The chain employs TRBV20-1 and TRBJ2-7, with D tentatively TRBD2 (6 bases). Germline V gives CDR1 DFQATT, CDR2 SNEGSKA (reference sequence). Trimming left V 7 bases short and J 6 bases short, with 13 bases between. The CDR3 is made up of 11 amino acids. This CDR3 is CSVIGRFEQYF. In DNA form, the CDR3 reads TGCAGTGTGATAGGGAGGTTCGAGCAGTACTTC.

V and J are TRBV20-1 and TRBJ2-7; unclear D gene. This CDR3 comprises 12 residues. Trimming pared 0 bases from V and 5 bases from J, leaving 8 bases between. Germline CDR1 reads DFQATT; CDR2 reads SNEGSKA (reference sequence). Here the CDR3 DNA reads TGCAGTGCTAGAGAGGGTATCAACGAGCAGTACTTC. Protein: CSAREGINEQYF.

Comment on this clonotype: The conserved phenylalanine or tryptophan normally closing the CDR3 is absent here, so this likely arose from a read error. It is unclear where the CDR3 begins or ends on the DNA, so no DNA is shown, and the CDR3 is as TCRdb lists it. This chain uses TRBV10-3 with TRBJ1-1; TRBD1 is the table's D call and was not checked against the DNA. Germline CDR1 ENHRY, CDR2 SYGVKD. The CDR3 is 12 residues long, counting both termini. The CDR3 reads CAISRSQGANDY.

In regard to this clonotype: Given a much more abundant clone one base away, this may be a read error. V is TRBV20-1 and J is TRBJ2-7; 11 nucleotides align to TRBD1. This CDR3 region has 13 residues. Germline V lookup: CDR1 DFQATT, CDR2 SNEGSKA (reference sequence). CDR3 in amino acids: CSASGQGAYGQYF. The CDR3 DNA follows: TGCAGTGCTAGTGGACAGGGGGCGTACGGGCAGTACTTC.

This chain connects TRBV7-3 to TRBJ2-7; D might be TRBD2 (7 bases). This CDR3 is built from 15 residues. Germline assignment: CDR1 SGHTA and CDR2 FQGTGA. Between the trimmed V and J ends, which lost 2 bases and 4 bases, there was a span of 15 bases. The CDR3 nucleotides are TGTGCCAGCAGCTTAGAAGGGGGGGCTTCTTACGAGCAGTACTTC. Translated, it gives CASSLEGGASYEQYF.

This CDR3 reads CASNLGVTGTEAFF. The DNA of the CDR3 is TGTGCCAGCAACCTTGGGGTCACGGGGACTGAAGCTTTCTTT. The rearrangement joins TRBV5-4 to TRBJ1-1; D remains unclear. Germline-derived CDR1 and CDR2 are SGHNT and YYREEE (reference sequence). V lost 6 bases to trimming and J lost 5 bases, with 17 bases between them. CDR3 size: 14 residues.